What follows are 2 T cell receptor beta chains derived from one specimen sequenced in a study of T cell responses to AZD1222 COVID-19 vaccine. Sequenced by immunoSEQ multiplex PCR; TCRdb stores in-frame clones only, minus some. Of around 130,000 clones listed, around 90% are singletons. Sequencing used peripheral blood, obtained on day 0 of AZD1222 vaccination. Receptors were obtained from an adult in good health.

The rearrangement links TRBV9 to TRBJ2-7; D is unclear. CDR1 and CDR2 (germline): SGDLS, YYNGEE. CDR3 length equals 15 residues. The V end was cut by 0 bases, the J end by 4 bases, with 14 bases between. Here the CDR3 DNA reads TGTGCCAGCAGCGTAGGACACAGTCTCGGGTACGAGCAGTACTTC. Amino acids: CASSVGHSLGYEQYF.

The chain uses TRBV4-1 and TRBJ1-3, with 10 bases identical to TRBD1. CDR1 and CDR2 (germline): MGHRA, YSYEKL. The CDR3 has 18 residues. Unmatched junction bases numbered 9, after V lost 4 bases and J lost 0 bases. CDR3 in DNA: TGCGCCAGCAGCCTCACCGGGACAGGGGCAATCTCTGGAAACACCATATATTTT. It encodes CASSLTGTGAISGNTIYF.